This T cell receptor beta chain was sequenced during a study of identical twins (dated by TCRdb to the mid-2010s). Regarding the complete study: To test whether fetal clonotypes persist, the study used deep sequencing on TCR alpha and beta repertoires from monozygotic twins, unrelated adults of various ages, and cord blood. Replicate twin experiments were performed at different times using different library preparation protocols to rule out contamination.

Concerning this clonotype: No cognate antigen has been identified for it. One base away there is no much larger clone; base qualities are not given.

Every donor was a healthy Caucasian. Three pairs of female monozygotic twins, all aged roughly 18 to 30 years, were included in the twin cohort. The RNA used for TCR libraries was isolated from peripheral blood mononuclear cells. The method was 5' RACE. Sequencing was performed on an Illumina HiSeq 2000. Template switching added a universal primer binding site, and the final cDNA carried a unique molecular identifier that allowed TCR cDNA molecules to be counted accurately. First-strand cDNA for TCR alpha and beta chains was synthesized from specific primers in the conserved constant-segment region. To control for contamination, every cDNA library was double barcoded, receiving both a SMART-Mk sample barcode and Illumina barcodes. TruSeq adapter sequences, together with Illumina sample barcodes, were added in two successive PCR steps. TCR alpha and beta cDNA libraries were sequenced on the Illumina HiSeq platform with custom primers. Processing in the source paper ran as follows. MiGEC was used to process raw reads and extract unique molecular identifiers, and MiXCR was used to find CDR3 positions. Recombination models were inferred per individual with the repgenHMM and IGoR tools using an EM algorithm. Shared clonotype analysis was performed with the tcR package in R, normalizing sharing by the product of cloneset sizes. Out-of-frame nonproductive sequences were analyzed to study raw recombination free of thymic and clonal selection effects. Starting from the raw public reads, TCRdb applied fastp trimming at Q25, assembled clones with MiXCR and retained in-frame beta chains. A single entry per CDR3 protein holds the most common genes and DNA from its merged rows. TCRdb's processing, not the study's, gives the V and J calls here. For this sample the table gives about 660,000 distinct CDR3 sequences, of which 8.6% were detected only once. In total, the top ten clones hold around 0.98% of the sample.

The full study reports these points: Abundant cord blood beta clonotypes had fewer insertions, young adult naive repertoires showed a similar but weaker trend, and memory repertoires showed no such trend. Out-of-frame TCR alpha sequences shared between twins showed an excess of low generation-probability sequences compared with coincidental sharing between unrelated individuals. Invariant T cells such as MAIT and iNKT could partly confound zero-insertion analyses, although diverse VJ usage argued against such confounding for most clonotypes. In beta out-of-frame sequences, excess twin sharing was weaker, because having fewer shared sequences lowered the signal-to-noise ratio. In monozygotic twins, out-of-frame TCR alpha sharing was systematically underestimated by recombination models, although the models agreed with sharing between unrelated individuals. Because the same donors could not be followed over many years, conclusions were based on cross-sectional statistical analysis.

The same specimen was also included in a second study, on yellow fever vaccine responses in identical twins. As that second paper reports: The T cell response to vaccination in identical twins was reported by the authors to appear partly convergent and partly personalized. In the study, vaccine-responding T cell clones were precisely tracked in identical twins.

This sequence was found in a woman aged 18-29 years in good health. The sample was PBMCs.

Read as DNA, the sequence is TGTGCCAGCAGGCCCCTGGACTTCGCGGCAGATACGCAGTATTTT. It translates as CASRPLDFAADTQYF. The rearranged segments are TRBV5-5 and TRBJ2-3, with TRBD2 tentatively as D gene (5 bases match). The CDR3 goes from the cysteine to the phenylalanine over 15 residues. Of all the DNA, just the CDR3 is kept, 45 bases in frame from base 1. The germline V gene (reference sequence) gives CDR1 as SGHKS and CDR2 as YYEKEE. Deletion took 5 bases off V and 4 bases off J, with a span of 17 bases between the germline ends.